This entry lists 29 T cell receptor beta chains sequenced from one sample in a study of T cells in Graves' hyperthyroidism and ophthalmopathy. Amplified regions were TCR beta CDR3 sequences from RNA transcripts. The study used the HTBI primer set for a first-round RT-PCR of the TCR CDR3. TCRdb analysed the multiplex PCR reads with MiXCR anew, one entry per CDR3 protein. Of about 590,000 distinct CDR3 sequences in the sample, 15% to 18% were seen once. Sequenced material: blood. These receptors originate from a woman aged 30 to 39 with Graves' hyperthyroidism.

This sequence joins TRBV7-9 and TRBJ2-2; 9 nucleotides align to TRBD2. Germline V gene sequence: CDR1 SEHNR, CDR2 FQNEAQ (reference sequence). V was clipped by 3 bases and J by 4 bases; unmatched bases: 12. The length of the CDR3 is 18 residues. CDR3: CASSFIIAGGPGTGELFF. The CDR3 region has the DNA TGTGCCAGCAGCTTCATTATTGCGGGAGGGCCCGGCACCGGGGAGCTGTTTTTT.

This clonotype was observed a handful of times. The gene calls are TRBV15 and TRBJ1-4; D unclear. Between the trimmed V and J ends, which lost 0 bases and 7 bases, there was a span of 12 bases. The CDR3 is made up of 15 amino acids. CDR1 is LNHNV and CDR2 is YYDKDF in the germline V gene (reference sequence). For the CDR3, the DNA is TGTGCCACCAGCAGAGACTTTCGCGGCTCTGAAAAACTGTTTTTT. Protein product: CATSRDFRGSEKLFF. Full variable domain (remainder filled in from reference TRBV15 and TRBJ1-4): DAMVIQNPRYQVTQFGKPVTLSCSQTLNHNVMYWYQQKSSQAPKLLFHYYDKDFNNEADTPDNFQSRRPNTSFCFLDIRSPGLGDTAMYLCATSRDFRGSEKLFFGSGTQLSVL.

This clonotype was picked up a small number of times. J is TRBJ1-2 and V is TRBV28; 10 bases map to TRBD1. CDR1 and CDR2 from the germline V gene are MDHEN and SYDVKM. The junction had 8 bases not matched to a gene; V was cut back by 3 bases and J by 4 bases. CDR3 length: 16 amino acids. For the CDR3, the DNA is TGTGCCAGCAGTTTGACAGGGGGCTCCCTCGTCTATGGCTACACCTTC. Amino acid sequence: CASSLTGGSLVYGYTF.

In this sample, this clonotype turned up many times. The CDR3 reads CSGRGPLNTGELFF. The CDR3 region has the DNA TGCAGCGGAAGGGGACCCCTCAACACCGGGGAGCTGTTTTTT. The rearrangement uses TRBV29-1 and TRBJ2-2; D possibly matches TRBD1 or TRBD2 (5 bases each). In germline, CDR1 is SQVTM, CDR2 ANQGSEA. V was pared by 7 bases and J by 2 bases, with 14 bases between. The CDR3 is made up of 14 amino acids.

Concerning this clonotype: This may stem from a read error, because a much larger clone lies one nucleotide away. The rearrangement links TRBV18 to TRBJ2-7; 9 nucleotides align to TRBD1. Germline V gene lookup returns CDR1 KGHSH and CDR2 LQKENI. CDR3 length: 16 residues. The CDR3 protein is CASSPQPNRGLYGQYF. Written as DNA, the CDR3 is TGTGCCAGCTCACCACAACCCAACAGGGGGCTATACGGGCAGTACTTC.

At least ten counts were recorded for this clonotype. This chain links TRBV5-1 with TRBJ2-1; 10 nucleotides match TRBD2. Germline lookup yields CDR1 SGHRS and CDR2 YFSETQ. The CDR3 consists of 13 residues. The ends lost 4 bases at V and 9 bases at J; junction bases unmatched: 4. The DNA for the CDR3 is TGCGCCAGCAGCGAGGGGACTAGCGTTGAGCAGTTCTTC. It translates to CASSEGTSVEQFF.

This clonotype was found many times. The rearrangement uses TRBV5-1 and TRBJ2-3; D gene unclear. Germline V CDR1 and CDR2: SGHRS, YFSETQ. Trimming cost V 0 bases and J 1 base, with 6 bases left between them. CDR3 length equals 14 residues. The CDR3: CASSLVWRTDTQYF. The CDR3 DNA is TGCGCCAGCAGCTTGGTATGGCGCACAGATACGCAGTATTTT.

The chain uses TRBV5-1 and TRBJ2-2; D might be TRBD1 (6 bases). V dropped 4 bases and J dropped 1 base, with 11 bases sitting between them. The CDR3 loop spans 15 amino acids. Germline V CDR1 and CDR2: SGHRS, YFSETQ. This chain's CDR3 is CASSHLGQNTGELFF. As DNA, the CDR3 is TGCGCCAGCAGCCACCTGGGACAGAACACCGGGGAGCTGTTTTTT.

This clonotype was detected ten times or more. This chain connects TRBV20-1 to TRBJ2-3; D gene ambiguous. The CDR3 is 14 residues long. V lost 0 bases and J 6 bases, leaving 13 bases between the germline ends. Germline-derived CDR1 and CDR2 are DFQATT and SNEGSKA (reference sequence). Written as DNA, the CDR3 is TGCAGTGCTAGAGATGTCGCTCCCCCGGATACGCAGTATTTT. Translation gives CSARDVAPPDTQYF.

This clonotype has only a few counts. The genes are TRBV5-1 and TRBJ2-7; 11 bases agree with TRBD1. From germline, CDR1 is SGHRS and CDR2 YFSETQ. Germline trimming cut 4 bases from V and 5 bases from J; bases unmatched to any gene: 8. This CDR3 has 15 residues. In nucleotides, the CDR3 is TGCGCCAGCAGCAGCGGACAGGGGGCTTTCGACGAGCAGTACTTC. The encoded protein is CASSSGQGAFDEQYF.

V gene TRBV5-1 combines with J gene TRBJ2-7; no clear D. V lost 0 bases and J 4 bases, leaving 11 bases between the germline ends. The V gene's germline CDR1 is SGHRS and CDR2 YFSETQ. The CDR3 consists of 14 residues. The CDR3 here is CASSLVGRLYEQYF. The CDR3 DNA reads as TGCGCCAGCAGCTTGGTTGGCCGATTGTACGAGCAGTACTTC.

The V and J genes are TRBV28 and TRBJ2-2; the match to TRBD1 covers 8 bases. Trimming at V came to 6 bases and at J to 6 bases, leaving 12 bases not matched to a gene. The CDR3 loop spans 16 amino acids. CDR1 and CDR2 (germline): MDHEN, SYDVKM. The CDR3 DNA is TGTGCCAGCAGGCGGCGGGACAGGACAGGGCCCGGGGAGCTGTTTTTT. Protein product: CASRRRDRTGPGELFF.

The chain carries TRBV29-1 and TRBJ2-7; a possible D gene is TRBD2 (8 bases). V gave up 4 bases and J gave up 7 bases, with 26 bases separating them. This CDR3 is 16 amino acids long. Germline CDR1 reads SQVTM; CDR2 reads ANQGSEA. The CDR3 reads CSVAFVKGAGGGEQYF. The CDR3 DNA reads TGCAGCGTTGCCTTTGTCAAGGGGGCGGGGGGAGGAGAGCAGTACTTC.

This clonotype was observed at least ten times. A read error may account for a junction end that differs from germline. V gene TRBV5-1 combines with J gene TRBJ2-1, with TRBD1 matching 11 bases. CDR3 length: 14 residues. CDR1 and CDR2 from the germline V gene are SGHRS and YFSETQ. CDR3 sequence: CASSLGTGGNEQFF. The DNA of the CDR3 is TGTGCCAGCAGCTTAGGGACAGGGGGCAATGAGCAGTTCTTC.

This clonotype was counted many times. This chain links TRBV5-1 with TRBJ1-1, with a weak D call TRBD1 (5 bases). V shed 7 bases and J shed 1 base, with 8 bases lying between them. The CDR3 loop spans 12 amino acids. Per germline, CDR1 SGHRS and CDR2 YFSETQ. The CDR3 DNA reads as TGCGCCAGCGGGGACCCGAACACTGAAGCTTTCTTT. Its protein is CASGDPNTEAFF.

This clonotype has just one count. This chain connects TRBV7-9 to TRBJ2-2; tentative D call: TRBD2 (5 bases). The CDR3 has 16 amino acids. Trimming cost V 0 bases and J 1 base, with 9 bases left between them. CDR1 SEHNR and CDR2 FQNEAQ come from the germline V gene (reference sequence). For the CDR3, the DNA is TGTGCCAGCAGCTTAGCGTTTGCGGGGAACACCGGGGAGCTGTTTTTT. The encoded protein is CASSLAFAGNTGELFF. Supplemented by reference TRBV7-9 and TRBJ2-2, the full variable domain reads DTGVSQNPRHKITKRGQNVTFRCDPISEHNRLYWYRQTLGQGPEFLTYFQNEAQLEKSRLLSDRFSAERPKGSFSTLEIQRTEQGDSAMYLCASSLAFAGNTGELFFGEGSRLTVL.

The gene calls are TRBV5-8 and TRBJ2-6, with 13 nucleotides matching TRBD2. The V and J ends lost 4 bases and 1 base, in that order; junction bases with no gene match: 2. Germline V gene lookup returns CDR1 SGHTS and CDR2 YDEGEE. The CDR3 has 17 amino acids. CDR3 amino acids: CASSPTSGRSGANVLTF. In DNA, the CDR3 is TGTGCCAGCAGCCCGACTAGCGGGAGGTCTGGGGCCAACGTCCTGACTTTC.

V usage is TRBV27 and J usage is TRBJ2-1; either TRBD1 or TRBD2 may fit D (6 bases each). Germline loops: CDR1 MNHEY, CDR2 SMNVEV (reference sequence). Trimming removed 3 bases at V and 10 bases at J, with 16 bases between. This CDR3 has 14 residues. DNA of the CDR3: TGTGCCAGCAGTTTTGATGGGGGGCCAACCGAGCAGTTCTTC. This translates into CASSFDGGPTEQFF.

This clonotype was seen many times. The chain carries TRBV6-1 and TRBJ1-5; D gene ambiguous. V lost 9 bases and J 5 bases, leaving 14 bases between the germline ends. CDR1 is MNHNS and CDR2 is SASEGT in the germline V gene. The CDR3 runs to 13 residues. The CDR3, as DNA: TGTGCCAGTGCTCGGGGATCTGATCAGCCCCAGCATTTT. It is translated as CASARGSDQPQHF.

CDR3 residues: CATIRDRASGNTIYF. As DNA, the CDR3 is TGTGCCACCATACGGGACAGGGCTTCAGGAAACACCATATATTTT. The chain carries TRBV24-1 and TRBJ1-3, with 9 bases matching TRBD1. In germline, CDR1 is KGHDR, CDR2 SFDVKD. This CDR3 region has 15 residues. V was clipped by 8 bases and J by 4 bases; unmatched bases: 8.

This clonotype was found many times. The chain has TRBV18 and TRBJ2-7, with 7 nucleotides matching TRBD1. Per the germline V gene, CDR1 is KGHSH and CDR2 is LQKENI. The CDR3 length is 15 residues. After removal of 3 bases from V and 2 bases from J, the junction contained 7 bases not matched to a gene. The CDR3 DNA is TGTGCCAGCTCACCTCCGGGACAGCGAGCCTACGAGCAGTACTTC. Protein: CASSPPGQRAYEQYF.

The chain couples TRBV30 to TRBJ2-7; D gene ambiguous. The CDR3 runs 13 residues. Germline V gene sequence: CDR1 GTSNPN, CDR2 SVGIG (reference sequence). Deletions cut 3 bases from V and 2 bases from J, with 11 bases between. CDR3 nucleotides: TGTGCCTGGAGACGGGCCCGAACCTACGAGCAGTACTTC. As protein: CAWRRARTYEQYF. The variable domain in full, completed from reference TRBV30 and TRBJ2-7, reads SQTIHQWPATLVQPVGSPLSLECTVEGTSNPNLYWYRQAAGRGLQLLFYSVGIGQISSEVPQNLSASRPQDRQFILSSKKLLLSDSGFYLCAWRRARTYEQYFGPGTRLTVT.

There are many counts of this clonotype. The CDR3 region is CASSPTTGGAETQYF. CDR3 bases: TGTGCCAGCAGTCCTACGACAGGGGGCGCCGAGACCCAGTACTTC. The gene calls are TRBV12-3 or TRBV12-4 and TRBJ2-5, with 10 bases aligning to TRBD1. This CDR3 contains 15 residues. V dropped 5 bases and J dropped 5; count of bases not matched to a gene: 8.

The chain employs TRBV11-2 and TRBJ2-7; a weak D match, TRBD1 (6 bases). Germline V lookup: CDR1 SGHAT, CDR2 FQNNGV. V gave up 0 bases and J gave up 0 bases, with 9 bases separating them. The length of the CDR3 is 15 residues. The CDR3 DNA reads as TGTGCCAGCAGCTTAGACTCGGACAGCTCCTACGAGCAGTACTTC. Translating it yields CASSLDSDSSYEQYF.

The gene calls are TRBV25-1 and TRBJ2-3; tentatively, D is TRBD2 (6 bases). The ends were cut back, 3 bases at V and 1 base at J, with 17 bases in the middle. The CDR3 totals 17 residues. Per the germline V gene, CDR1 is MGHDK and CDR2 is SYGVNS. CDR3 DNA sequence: TGTGCCAGCAGTGAGCGGGTCGGCGGGGTGGGCACAGATACGCAGTATTTT. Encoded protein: CASSERVGGVGTDTQYF.

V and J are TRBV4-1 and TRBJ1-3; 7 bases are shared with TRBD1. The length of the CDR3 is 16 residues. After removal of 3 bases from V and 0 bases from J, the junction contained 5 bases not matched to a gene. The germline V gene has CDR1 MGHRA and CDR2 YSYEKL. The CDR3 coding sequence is TGCGCCAGCAGCCAGCCGGGACAGAGCTCTGGAAACACCATATATTTT. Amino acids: CASSQPGQSSGNTIYF.

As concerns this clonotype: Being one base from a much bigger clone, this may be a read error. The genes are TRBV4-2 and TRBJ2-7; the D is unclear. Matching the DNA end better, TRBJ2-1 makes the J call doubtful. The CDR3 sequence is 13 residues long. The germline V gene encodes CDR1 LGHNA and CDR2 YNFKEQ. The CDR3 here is CASSQGVGYEQFF. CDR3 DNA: TGTGCCAGCAGCCAAGGGGTGGGCTACGAGCAGTTCTTC.

DNA for the CDR3: TGTGCCAGTAGTATGTTGGGTGTGGGTGCCCTGAGCCATCAGCCCCAGCATTTT. The encoded protein is CASSMLGVGALSHQPQHF. This chain links TRBV19 with TRBJ1-5; D unresolved. The V end was cut by 3 bases, the J end by 5 bases, with 23 bases between. The CDR3 extends over 18 amino acids. Germline-derived CDR1 and CDR2 are LNHDA and SQIVND (reference sequence).

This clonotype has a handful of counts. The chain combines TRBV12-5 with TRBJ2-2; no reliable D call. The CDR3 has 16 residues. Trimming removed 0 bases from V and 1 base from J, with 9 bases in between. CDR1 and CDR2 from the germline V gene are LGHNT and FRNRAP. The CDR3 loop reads CASGLVPALNTGELFF. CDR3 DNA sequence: TGTGCTAGTGGTTTGGTCCCGGCCCTGAACACCGGGGAGCTGTTTTTT.